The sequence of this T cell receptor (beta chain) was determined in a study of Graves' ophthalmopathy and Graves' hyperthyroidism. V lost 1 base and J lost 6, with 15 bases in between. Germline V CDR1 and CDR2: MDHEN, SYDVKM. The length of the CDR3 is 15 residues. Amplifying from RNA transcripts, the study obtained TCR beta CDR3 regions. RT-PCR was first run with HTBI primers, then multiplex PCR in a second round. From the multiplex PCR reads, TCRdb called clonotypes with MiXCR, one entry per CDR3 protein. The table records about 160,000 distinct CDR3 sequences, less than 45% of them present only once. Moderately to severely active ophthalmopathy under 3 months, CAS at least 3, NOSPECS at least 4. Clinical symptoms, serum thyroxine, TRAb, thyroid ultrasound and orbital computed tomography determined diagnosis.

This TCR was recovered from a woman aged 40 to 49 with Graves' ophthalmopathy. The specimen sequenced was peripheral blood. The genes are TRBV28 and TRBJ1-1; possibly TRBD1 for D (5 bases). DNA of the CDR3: TGTGCCAGCAGTTTATATGGCGGGGGTTACGCTGAAGCTTTCTTT. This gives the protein CASSLYGGGYAEAFF.